This TCR beta chain was found in a study of blood T cell repertoires in COVID-19. Study information: Sample material is recorded as cDNA or gDNA derived from T cells, B-cell-depleted T cells, or PBMCs.

Study processing details: Reference gene primers were amplified, and this amplification served to estimate nucleated cell counts. Only in-frame clones appear in the TCRdb table, and some are missing; sequencing was by immunoSEQ multiplex PCR. Clonal size and the V and J genes are those of that table, whereas D and trimming came from the DNA. The sample lists 200,000 to 250,000 clones; around 87% were seen once. This receptor was taken from a man between 60 and 75 years old with acute or convalescent COVID-19. The sample comprised peripheral blood.

The CDR3 protein is CASSAGLAGGKFTYEQYF. The CDR3 DNA is TGTGCCAGCAGCGCGGGACTAGCGGGGGGGAAGTTCACCTACGAGCAGTACTTC. The V and J genes are TRBV7-3 and TRBJ2-7, with 16 bases fitting TRBD2. Germline lookup yields CDR1 SGHTA and CDR2 FQGTGA. This CDR3 spans 18 amino acids. V was pared by 5 bases and J by 2 bases, with 9 bases of the junction left unmatched.